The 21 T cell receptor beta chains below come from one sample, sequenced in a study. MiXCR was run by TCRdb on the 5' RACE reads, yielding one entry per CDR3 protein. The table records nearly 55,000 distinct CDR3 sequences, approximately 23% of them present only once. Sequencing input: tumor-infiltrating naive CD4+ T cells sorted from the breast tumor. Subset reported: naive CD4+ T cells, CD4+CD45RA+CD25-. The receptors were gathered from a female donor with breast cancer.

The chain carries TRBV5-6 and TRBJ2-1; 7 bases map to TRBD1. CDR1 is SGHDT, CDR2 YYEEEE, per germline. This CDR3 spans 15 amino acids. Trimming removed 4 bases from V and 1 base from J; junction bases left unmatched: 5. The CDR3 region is CASSPGQVSYNEQFF. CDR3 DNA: TGTGCCAGCAGCCCCGGACAGGTATCCTACAATGAGCAGTTCTTC.

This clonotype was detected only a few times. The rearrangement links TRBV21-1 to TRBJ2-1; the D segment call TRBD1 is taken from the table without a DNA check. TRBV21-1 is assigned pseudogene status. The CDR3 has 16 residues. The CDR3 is CASSKAIRDMERGQFF. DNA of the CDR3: TGTGCCAGCAGCAAAGCGATCCGGGACATGGAACGAGGGCAGTTCTTC.

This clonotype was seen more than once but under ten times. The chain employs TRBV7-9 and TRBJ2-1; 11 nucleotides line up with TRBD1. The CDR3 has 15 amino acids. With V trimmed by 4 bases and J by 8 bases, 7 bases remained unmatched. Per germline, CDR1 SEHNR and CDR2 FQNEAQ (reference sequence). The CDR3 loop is CASSSGQGAIDEQFF. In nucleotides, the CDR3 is TGTGCCAGCAGCTCAGGACAGGGGGCAATAGATGAGCAGTTCTTC. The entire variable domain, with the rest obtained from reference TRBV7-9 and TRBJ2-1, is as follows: DTGVSQNPRHKITKRGQNVTFRCDPISEHNRLYWYRQTLGQGPEFLTYFQNEAQLEKSRLLSDRFSAERPKGSFSTLEIQRTEQGDSAMYLCASSSGQGAIDEQFFGPGTRLTVL.

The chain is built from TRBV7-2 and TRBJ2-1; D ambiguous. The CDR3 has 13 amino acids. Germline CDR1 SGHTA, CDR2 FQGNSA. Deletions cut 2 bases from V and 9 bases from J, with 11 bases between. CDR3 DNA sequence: TGTGCCAGCAGCTTAAGCTCCACCAGTGAGCAGTTCTTC. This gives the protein CASSLSSTSEQFF.

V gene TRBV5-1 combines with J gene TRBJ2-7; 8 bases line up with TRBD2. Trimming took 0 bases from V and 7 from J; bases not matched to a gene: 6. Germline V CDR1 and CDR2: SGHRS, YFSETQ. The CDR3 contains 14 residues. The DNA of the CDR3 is TGCGCCAGCAGCTTGGAGCGGGGGTCTTGGGAGCAGTACTTC. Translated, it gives CASSLERGSWEQYF.

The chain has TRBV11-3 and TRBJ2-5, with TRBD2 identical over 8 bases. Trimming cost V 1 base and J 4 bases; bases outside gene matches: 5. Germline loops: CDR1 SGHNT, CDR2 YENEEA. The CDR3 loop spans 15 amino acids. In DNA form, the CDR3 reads TGTGCCAGCAGCTTAGGAGGGCTAGCGGGAGAGACCCAGTACTTC. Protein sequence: CASSLGGLAGETQYF.

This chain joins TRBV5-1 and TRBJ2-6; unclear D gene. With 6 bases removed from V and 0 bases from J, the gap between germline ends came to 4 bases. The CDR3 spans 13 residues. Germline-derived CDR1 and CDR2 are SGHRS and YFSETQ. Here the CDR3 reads CASKSSGANVLTF. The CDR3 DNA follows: TGCGCCAGCAAATCCTCTGGGGCCAACGTCCTGACTTTC.

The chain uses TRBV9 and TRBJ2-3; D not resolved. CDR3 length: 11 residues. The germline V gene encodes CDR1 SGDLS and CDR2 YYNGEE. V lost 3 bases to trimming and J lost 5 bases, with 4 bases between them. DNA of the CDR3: TGTGCCAGCAGCGCCCAAGATACGCAGTATTTT. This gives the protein CASSAQDTQYF.

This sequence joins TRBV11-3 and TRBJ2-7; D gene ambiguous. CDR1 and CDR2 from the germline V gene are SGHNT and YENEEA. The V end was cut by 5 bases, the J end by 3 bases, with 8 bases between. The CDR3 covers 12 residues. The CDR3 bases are TGTGCCAGCAGCGCCGCATTCTACGAGCAGTACTTC. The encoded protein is CASSAAFYEQYF.

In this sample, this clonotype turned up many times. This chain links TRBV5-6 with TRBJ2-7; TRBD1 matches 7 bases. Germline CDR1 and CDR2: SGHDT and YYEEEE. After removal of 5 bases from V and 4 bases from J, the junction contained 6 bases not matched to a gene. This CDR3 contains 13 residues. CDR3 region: CASRDRAGYEQYF. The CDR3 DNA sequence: TGTGCCAGCAGAGACAGGGCAGGGTACGAGCAGTACTTC.

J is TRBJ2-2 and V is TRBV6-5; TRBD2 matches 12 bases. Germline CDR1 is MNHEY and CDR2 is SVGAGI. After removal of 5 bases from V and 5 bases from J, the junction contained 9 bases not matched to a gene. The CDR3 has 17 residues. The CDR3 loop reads CASSPESTSGSTGELFF. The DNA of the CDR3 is TGTGCCAGCAGTCCCGAATCGACTAGCGGGAGTACCGGGGAGCTGTTTTTT.

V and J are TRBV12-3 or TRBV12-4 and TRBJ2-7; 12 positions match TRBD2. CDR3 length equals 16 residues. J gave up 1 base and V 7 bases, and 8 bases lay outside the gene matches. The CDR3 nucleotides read TGTGCCAGCACCTCGTCCGGGACTAGCGGGTCCTACGAGCAGTACTTC. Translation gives CASTSSGTSGSYEQYF.

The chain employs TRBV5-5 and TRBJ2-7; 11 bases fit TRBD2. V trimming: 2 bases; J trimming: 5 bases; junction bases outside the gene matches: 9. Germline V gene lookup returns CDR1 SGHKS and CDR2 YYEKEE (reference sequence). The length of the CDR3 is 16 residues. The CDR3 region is CASSFRLAGSRNEQYF. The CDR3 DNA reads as TGTGCCAGCAGCTTCCGACTAGCGGGATCTCGAAACGAGCAGTACTTC.

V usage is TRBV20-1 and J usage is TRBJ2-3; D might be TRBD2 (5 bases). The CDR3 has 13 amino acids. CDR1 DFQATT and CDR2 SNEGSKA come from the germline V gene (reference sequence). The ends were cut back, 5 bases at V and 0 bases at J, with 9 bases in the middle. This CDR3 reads CSAWERSTDTQYF. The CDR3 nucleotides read TGCAGTGCTTGGGAGAGGAGCACAGATACGCAGTATTTT.

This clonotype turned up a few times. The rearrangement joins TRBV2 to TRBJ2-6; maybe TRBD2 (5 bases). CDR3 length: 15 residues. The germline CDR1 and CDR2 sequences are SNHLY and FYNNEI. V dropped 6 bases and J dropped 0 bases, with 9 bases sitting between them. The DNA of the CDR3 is TGTGCCAGCAGCAAACTAGTCTCTGGGGCCAACGTCCTGACTTTC. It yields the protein CASSKLVSGANVLTF.

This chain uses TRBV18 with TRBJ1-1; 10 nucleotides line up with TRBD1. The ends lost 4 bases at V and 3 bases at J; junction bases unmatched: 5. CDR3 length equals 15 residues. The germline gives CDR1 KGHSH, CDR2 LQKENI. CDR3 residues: CASSLRTGGYTEAFF. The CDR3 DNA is TGTGCCAGCTCACTAAGGACAGGGGGGTACACTGAAGCTTTCTTT.

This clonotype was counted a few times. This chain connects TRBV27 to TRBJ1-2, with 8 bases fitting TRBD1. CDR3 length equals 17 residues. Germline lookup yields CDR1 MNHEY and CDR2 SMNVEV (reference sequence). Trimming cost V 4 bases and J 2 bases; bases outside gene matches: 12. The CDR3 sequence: CASSSFGTGSINYGYTF. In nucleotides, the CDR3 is TGTGCCAGCAGTTCATTTGGGACAGGATCTATCAACTATGGCTACACCTTC.

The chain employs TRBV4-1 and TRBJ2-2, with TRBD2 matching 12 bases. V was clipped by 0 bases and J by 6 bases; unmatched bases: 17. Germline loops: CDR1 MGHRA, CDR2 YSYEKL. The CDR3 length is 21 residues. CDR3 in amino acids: CASSQDWGLAGFLRRSGELFF. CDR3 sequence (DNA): TGCGCCAGCAGCCAAGATTGGGGACTAGCGGGCTTCCTCAGGAGATCCGGGGAGCTGTTTTTT.

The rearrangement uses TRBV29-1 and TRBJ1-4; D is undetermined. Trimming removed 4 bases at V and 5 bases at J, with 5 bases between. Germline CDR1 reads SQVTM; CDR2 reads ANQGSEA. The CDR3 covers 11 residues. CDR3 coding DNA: TGCAGCGTTGTAATGAATGAAAAACTGTTTTTT. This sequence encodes CSVVMNEKLFF.

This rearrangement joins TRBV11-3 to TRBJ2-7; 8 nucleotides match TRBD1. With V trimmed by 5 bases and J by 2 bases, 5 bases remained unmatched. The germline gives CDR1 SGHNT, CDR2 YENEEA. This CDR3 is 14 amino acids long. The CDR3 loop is CASSLQDRAYEQYF. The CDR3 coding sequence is TGTGCCAGCAGCCTACAGGACAGGGCCTACGAGCAGTACTTC.

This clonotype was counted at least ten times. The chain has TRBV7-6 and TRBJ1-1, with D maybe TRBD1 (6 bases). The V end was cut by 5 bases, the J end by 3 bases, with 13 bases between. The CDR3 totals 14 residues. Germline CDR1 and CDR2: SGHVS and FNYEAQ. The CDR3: CASSQTGWDTEAFF. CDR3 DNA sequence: TGTGCCAGCAGCCAGACAGGTTGGGACACTGAAGCTTTCTTT.